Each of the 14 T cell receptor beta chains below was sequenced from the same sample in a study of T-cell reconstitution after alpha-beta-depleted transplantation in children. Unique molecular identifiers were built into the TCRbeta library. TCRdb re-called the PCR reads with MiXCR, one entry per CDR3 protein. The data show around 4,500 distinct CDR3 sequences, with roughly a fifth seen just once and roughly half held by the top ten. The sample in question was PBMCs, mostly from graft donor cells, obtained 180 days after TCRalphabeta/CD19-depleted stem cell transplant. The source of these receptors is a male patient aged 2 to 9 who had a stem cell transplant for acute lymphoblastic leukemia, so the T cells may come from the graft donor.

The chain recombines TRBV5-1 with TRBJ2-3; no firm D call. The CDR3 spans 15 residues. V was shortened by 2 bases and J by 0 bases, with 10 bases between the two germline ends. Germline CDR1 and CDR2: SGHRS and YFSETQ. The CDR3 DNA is TGCGCCAGCAGCTTTAAAGTCTCGAGCACAGATACGCAGTATTTT. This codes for CASSFKVSSTDTQYF.

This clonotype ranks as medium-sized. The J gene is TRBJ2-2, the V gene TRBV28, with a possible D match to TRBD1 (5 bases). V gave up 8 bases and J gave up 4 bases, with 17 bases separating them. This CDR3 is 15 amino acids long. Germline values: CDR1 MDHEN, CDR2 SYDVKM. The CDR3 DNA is TGTGCCAGCCGCCCCCCAGGGATGGTCACCGGGGAGCTGTTTTTT. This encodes CASRPPGMVTGELFF.

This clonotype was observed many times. The CDR3 loop reads CASSLLAGGNTGELFF. The DNA for the CDR3 is TGCGCCAGCAGCTTGCTAGCGGGAGGGAACACCGGGGAGCTGTTTTTT. V is TRBV5-1 and J is TRBJ2-2; 11 bases match TRBD2. The germline V gene encodes CDR1 SGHRS and CDR2 YFSETQ. V dropped 1 base and J dropped 1; count of bases not matched to a gene: 0. CDR3 length: 16 residues.

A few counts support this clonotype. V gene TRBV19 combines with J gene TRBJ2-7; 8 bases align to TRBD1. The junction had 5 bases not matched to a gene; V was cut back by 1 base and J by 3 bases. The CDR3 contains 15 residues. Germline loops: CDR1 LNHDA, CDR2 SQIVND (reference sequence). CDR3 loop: CASSIAGQGFYEQYF. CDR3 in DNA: TGTGCCAGTAGTATAGCCGGACAGGGATTCTACGAGCAGTACTTC.

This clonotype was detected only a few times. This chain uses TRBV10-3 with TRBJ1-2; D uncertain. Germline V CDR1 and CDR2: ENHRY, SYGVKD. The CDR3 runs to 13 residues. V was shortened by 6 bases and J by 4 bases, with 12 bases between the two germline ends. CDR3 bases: TGTGCCATCAGGCCACCGCTTTTCTATGGCTACACCTTC. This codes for CAIRPPLFYGYTF.

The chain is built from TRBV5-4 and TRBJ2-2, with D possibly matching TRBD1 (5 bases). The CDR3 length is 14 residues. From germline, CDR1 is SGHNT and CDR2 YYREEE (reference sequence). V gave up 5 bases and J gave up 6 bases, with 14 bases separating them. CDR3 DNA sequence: TGTGCCAGCAGACCAGGGCTCGCCGCCGGGGAGCTGTTTTTT. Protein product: CASRPGLAAGELFF. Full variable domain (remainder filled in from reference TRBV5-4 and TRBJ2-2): ETGVTQSPTHLIKTRGQQVTLRCSSQSGHNTVSWYQQALGQGPQFIFQYYREEENGRGNFPPRFSGLQFPNYSSELNVNALELDDSALYLCASRPGLAAGELFFGEGSRLTVL.

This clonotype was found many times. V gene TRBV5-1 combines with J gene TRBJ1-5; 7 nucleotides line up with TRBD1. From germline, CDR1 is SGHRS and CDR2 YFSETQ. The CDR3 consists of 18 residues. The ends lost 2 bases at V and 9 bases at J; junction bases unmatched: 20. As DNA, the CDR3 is TGCGCCAGCAGCTTAAACCCCCGGGACAGAATTTGTTGGGGGCCCCAGCATTTT. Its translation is CASSLNPRDRICWGPQHF.

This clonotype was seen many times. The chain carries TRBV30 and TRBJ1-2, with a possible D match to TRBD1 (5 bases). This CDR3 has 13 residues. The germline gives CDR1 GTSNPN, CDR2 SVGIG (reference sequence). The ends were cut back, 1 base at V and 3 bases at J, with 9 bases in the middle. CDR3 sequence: CAWSGQGDYGYTF. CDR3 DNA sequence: TGTGCCTGGAGTGGTCAGGGAGACTATGGCTACACCTTC.

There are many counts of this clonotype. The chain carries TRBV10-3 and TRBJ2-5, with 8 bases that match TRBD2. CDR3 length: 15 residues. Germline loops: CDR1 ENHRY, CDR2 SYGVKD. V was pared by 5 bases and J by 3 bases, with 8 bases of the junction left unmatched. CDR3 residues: CAISMEAGVKETQYF. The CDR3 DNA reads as TGTGCCATCAGTATGGAAGCGGGAGTAAAAGAGACCCAGTACTTC.

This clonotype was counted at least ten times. This CDR3 is CASSQAGTNEKLFF. CDR3 sequence (DNA): TGTGCCAGCAGCCAAGCCGGAACTAATGAAAAACTGTTTTTT. The chain is built from TRBV3-1 and TRBJ1-4; D not certain. From germline, CDR1 is LGHDT and CDR2 YNNKEL (reference sequence). Deletions cut 1 base from V and 1 base from J, with 4 bases between. The CDR3 covers 14 residues.

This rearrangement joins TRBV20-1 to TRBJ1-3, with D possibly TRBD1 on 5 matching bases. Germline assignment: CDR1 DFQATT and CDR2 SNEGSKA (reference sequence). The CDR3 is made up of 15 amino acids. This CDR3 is CRGQARDSSGNTIYF. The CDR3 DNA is TGCAGGGGCCAGGCGCGGGACTCCTCTGGAAACACCATATATTTT.

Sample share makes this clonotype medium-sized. The CDR3 loop reads CASSQDLAGKSYEQYF. Written as DNA, the CDR3 is TGTGCCAGCAGCCAAGATCTAGCGGGGAAGTCCTACGAGCAGTACTTC. This rearrangement joins TRBV3-1 to TRBJ2-7; 9 bases match TRBD2. Per the germline V gene, CDR1 is LGHDT and CDR2 is YNNKEL (reference sequence). The ends lost 0 bases at V and 1 base at J; junction bases unmatched: 4. The CDR3 totals 16 residues.

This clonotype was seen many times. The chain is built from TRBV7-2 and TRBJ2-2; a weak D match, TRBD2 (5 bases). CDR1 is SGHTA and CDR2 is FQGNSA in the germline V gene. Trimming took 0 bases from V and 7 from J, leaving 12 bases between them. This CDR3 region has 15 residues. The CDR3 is CASSLAGLEGGELFF. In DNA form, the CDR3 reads TGTGCCAGCAGCTTAGCAGGGCTAGAGGGCGGGGAGCTGTTTTTT.

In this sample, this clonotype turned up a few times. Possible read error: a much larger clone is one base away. CDR3 amino acids: CASRSPGSDGDTF. CDR3 DNA: TGTGCCAGCAGATCCCCAGGGTCGGATGGCGACACCTTC. The gene calls are TRBV6-1 and TRBJ1-2; maybe TRBD1 (5 bases). Germline-derived CDR1 and CDR2 are MNHNS and SASEGT. The CDR3 runs 13 residues.